This is a list of T cell receptor beta chains from one sample in a study of T cells in localized non-small cell lung cancer. Some clones are missing from TCRdb's copy, which holds only in-frame ones; the method was immunoSEQ multiplex PCR. The sample has 3,000 or so clones; around 25% are singletons. This sample comprised lung tumor tissue, obtained before any cancer treatment. The source is a man between 40 and 69 years old with stage I squamous cell lung carcinoma. CDR3s include the opening cysteine and the closing phenylalanine or tryptophan. Fields, in order: V gene, J gene, D gene, clone size, CDR3 protein, CDR3 DNA. A D gene is named only where the DNA matches it firmly. Clone size is stated in some rows and not others, as once, few, many or a class when expanded.

TRBV6-8,TRBJ2-3,.,medium-sized,CASSYGQISTDTQYF,TGTGCCAGCAGTTACGGACAGATTAGCACAGATACGCAGTATTTT
TRBV28,TRBJ2-2,.,few,CASSSYKSPKTGELFF,TGTGCCAGCAGTTCCTATAAGAGCCCGAAGACCGGGGAGCTGTTTTTT
TRBV19,TRBJ2-1,TRBD1,.,CASSILTGFKNEQFF,TGTGCCAGTAGTATCCTGACAGGGTTTAAAAATGAGCAGTTCTTC
TRBV9,TRBJ1-6,.,.,CASSVASGTPNSPLHF,TGTGCCAGCAGCGTAGCTTCCGGGACCCCTAATTCACCCCTCCACTTT
TRBV18,TRBJ2-7,TRBD1,.,CASSLFRTGKPLTYEQYF,TGTGCCAGCTCACTCTTTAGGACAGGGAAGCCCCTTACCTACGAGCAGTACTTC
TRBV18,TRBJ2-3,TRBD1,few,CASSLLQGATDTQYF,TGTGCCAGCTCCCTACTACAGGGGGCAACCGATACGCAGTATTTT
TRBV27,TRBJ2-7,.,few,CASSLGSVHEQYF,TGTGCCAGCAGTTTAGGGAGCGTCCACGAGCAGTACTTC
TRBV6-4,TRBJ1-4,.,few,CASREREKLFF,TGTGCCAGCAGGGAGAGGGAAAAACTGTTTTTT
TRBV30,TRBJ2-3,.,few,CAWSGGSTDTQYF,TGTGCCTGGAGTGGGGGAAGCACAGATACGCAGTATTTT
TRBV11-3,TRBJ2-7,TRBD1,.,CASSLVLTGPYEQYF,TGTGCCAGCAGCTTGGTCTTGACAGGGCCCTACGAGCAGTACTTC
TRBV15,TRBJ1-4,.,few,CATSRDSGTNEKLFF,TGTGCCACCAGCAGAGATTCGGGGACAAATGAAAAACTGTTTTTT
TRBV11-3,TRBJ1-1,.,.,CASRLELGRNTEAFF,TGTGCCAGCAGATTAGAGTTGGGAAGGAACACTGAAGCTTTCTTT
TRBV11-3,TRBJ2-6,.,.,CASSAQGWANVLTF,TGTGCCAGCAGCGCACAAGGATGGGCCAACGTCCTGACTTTC
TRBV18,TRBJ1-1,.,.,CASSFEQGNTEAFF,TGTGCCAGCTCTTTCGAACAGGGGAACACTGAAGCTTTCTTT
TRBV11-3,TRBJ2-1,TRBD2,.,CASSSSGGAFNEQFF,TGTGCCAGCAGTTCCAGCGGGGGAGCCTTTAATGAGCAGTTCTTC
TRBV9,TRBJ1-4,.,few,CASSGPPLREKLFF,TGTGCCAGCAGTGGCCCCCCCCTTAGGGAAAAACTGTTTTTT
TRBV11-3,TRBJ1-6,.,few,CASSPVEGDSPLHF,TGTGCCAGCAGCCCTGTGGAGGGAGATTCACCCCTCCACTTT
TRBV28,TRBJ1-6,TRBD1,few,CASRFGTGGTHNSPLHF,TGTGCCAGCAGATTCGGGACAGGGGGCACTCATAATTCACCCCTCCACTTT
TRBV18,TRBJ2-3,.,once,CASSPAWGVGTDTQYF,TGTGCCAGCTCACCCGCGTGGGGCGTTGGCACAGATACGCAGTATTTT
TRBV6-8,TRBJ1-1,.,.,CASRGAWGSSTEAFF,TGTGCCAGCCGGGGGGCGTGGGGCAGTTCCACTGAAGCTTTCTTT
TRBV9,TRBJ1-5,.,few,CASSDRKGGGQPQHF,TGTGCCAGCAGTGACCGAAAAGGAGGCGGTCAGCCCCAGCATTTT
TRBV6-8,TRBJ2-2,.,.,CAITGSNTGELFF,TGTGCCATCACCGGGTCGAACACCGGGGAGCTGTTTTTT
TRBV6-8,TRBJ2-7,.,.,CASGSEGRSYEQYF,TGTGCCAGCGGCTCTGAGGGGCGCTCCTACGAGCAGTACTTC
TRBV30,TRBJ2-7,.,.,CAWSTKVVYEQYF,TGTGCCTGGAGTACCAAGGTGGTCTACGAGCAGTACTTC
TRBV5-1,TRBJ1-1,TRBD1,.,CASSRGTGNTEAFF,TGCGCCAGCAGCAGGGGGACAGGGAACACTGAAGCTTTCTTT
TRBV6-1,TRBJ1-6,.,few,CASSEGSGGSPLHF,TGTGCCAGCAGTGAAGGGTCGGGCGGCTCACCCCTCCACTTT
TRBV11-3,TRBJ2-2,.,medium-sized,CASSLGPNTGELFF,TGTGCCAGCAGCTTAGGGCCGAACACCGGGGAGCTGTTTTTT
TRBV5-1,TRBJ1-4,.,once,CASSLGGSRGTEVFF,TGCGCCAGCAGCTTAGGGGGGTCTCGAGGGACGGAAGTGTTTTTT
TRBV5-1,TRBJ2-5,.,.,CASSLAVAEYQETQYF,TGCGCCAGCAGCTTGGCAGTAGCGGAGTACCAAGAGACCCAGTACTTC
TRBV6-8,TRBJ2-6,.,few,CASSYRTLGQSGTSGANVLTF,TGTGCCAGCAGTTACCGAACATTAGGACAGTCAGGGACCTCTGGGGCCAACGTCCTGACTTTC
TRBV18,TRBJ2-7,.,.,CASSPRGAGGSYEQYF,TGTGCCAGCTCCCCAAGGGGGGCAGGGGGATCCTACGAGCAGTACTTC
TRBV12-5,TRBJ1-3,.,.,CATRAGSGNTIYF,TGTGCTACAAGGGCTGGCTCTGGAAACACCATATATTTT
TRBV6-8,TRBJ1-5,.,.,CASSPWAGGPNQPQHF,TGTGCCAGCAGCCCCTGGGCGGGGGGACCCAATCAGCCCCAGCATTTT
TRBV6-8,TRBJ2-7,.,.,CASSRDNSYEQYF,TGTGCCAGCAGTCGGGACAACTCCTACGAGCAGTACTTC
TRBV11-3,TRBJ1-5,.,medium-sized,CASSRSGLSNQPQHF,TGTGCCAGCAGTCGGTCAGGGTTAAGCAATCAGCCCCAGCATTTT
TRBV29-1,TRBJ2-1,.,few,CSVLYPGTPNEQFF,TGCAGCGTTCTATACCCCGGGACCCCGAATGAGCAGTTCTTC
TRBV5-1,TRBJ2-7,TRBD1,.,CASSWGQGGTNYEQYF,TGCGCCAGCAGCTGGGGACAGGGAGGGACCAACTACGAGCAGTACTTC
TRBV18,TRBJ1-2,TRBD1,.,CASSLRTGDYGYTF,TGTGCCAGCTCACTCCGGACAGGGGACTATGGCTACACCTTC
TRBV6-8,TRBJ1-3,.,few,CASSYSPGDSGNTIYF,TGTGCCAGCAGTTACTCACCAGGGGACTCTGGAAACACCATATATTTT
TRBV5-1,TRBJ1-2,.,.,CASSLALATNYGYTF,TGCGCCAGCAGCTTGGCGTTAGCTACTAACTATGGCTACACCTTC
TRBV7-2,TRBJ1-1,.,.,CASSWTDYTEAFF,TGTGCCAGCAGCTGGACAGATTACACTGAAGCTTTCTTT
TRBV18,TRBJ2-7,TRBD1,.,CASSSQGSAAIIYEQYF,TGTGCCAGCTCATCACAGGGGTCGGCGGCAATCATCTACGAGCAGTACTTC
TRBV18,TRBJ1-5,.,.,CASSLRDTDQPQHF,TGTGCCAGCTCGCTCCGGGACACCGATCAGCCCCAGCATTTT
TRBV18,TRBJ1-1,.,few,CASSLLNTEAFF,TGTGCCAGCTCACTGTTGAACACTGAAGCTTTCTTT